This record covers a single TCR beta chain. These data belong to a study of blood T cell repertoires in COVID-19. Looking at the study overall: The study drew acute and convalescent COVID-19 samples from the United States, Italy and Spain. In each case, the material was cDNA or gDNA derived from T cells, B-cell-depleted T cells, or PBMCs.

How the authors handled the data: Scientists estimated how many nucleated cells there were by amplifying reference gene primers. The data were produced by immunoSEQ multiplex PCR, yet TCRdb's version contains in-frame clones alone and is incomplete. The DNA gave D and trimming, while V, J and clone size come from that table. The sample lists nearly 95,000 clones; about nine tenths were seen once. Germline V CDR1 and CDR2: SGHAT, FQNNGV. The CDR3 is 15 residues long. Trimming shortened V by 3 bases and J by 6 bases, and 16 bases separated the two germline ends. The source is a woman of 80 years or more with acute or convalescent COVID-19. V and J are TRBV11-2 and TRBJ2-3; D is perhaps TRBD2 (5 bases). Material: peripheral blood. CDR3 sequence: CASSLDWLSGDTQYF. The CDR3 bases are TGTGCCAGCAGCTTGGACTGGCTTAGTGGTGATACGCAGTATTTT.